Listed below are T cell receptor beta chains from one sample, sequenced in a study of beta chain features in type 1 diabetes. Sequencing used immunoSEQ multiplex PCR; TCRdb keeps in-frame clones, though not all of them. The table records around 130,000 clones, roughly 10% of them present only once. Sequenced: central memory CD4+ T cells from blood. These receptors all come from a man younger than 45 with type 1 diabetes. Each CDR3 is given with its conserved first and last residue. A D gene is named only where the DNA matches it firmly. Clone size is given for some rows only: seen once, a few or many times, or a class if the clone is expanded.

d_gene: -
v_gene: TRBV2
j_gene: TRBJ2-4
abundance: -
len: 16
CDR3aa: CASSEWAGEAKNIQYF
CDR3nt: TGTGCCAGCAGTGAATGGGCAGGGGAAGCCAAAAACATTCAGTACTTC

d_gene: -
v_gene: TRBV2
j_gene: TRBJ2-1
abundance: few
len: 16
CDR3aa: CASRLDEGARGNEQFF
CDR3nt: TGTGCCAGCAGATTGGACGAAGGGGCAAGGGGGAATGAGCAGTTCTTC

d_gene: -
v_gene: TRBV7-9
j_gene: TRBJ2-5
abundance: -
len: 12
CDR3aa: CASSPLPETQYF
CDR3nt: TGTGCCAGCAGCCCCCTCCCGGAGACCCAGTACTTC

d_gene: TRBD2
v_gene: TRBV9
j_gene: TRBJ2-7
abundance: -
len: 16
CDR3aa: CASSAPTLGGSYEQYF
CDR3nt: TGTGCCAGCAGCGCCCCCACCCTGGGGGGGAGCTACGAGCAGTACTTC

d_gene: -
v_gene: TRBV29-1
j_gene: TRBJ1-1
abundance: few
len: 13
CDR3aa: CSVGLQENTEAFF
CDR3nt: TGCAGCGTTGGGCTACAGGAGAACACTGAAGCTTTCTTT

d_gene: -
v_gene: TRBV28
j_gene: TRBJ1-1
abundance: -
len: 12
CDR3aa: CASRFARDEAFF
CDR3nt: TGTGCCAGCAGGTTTGCGAGGGATGAAGCTTTCTTT

d_gene: -
v_gene: TRBV5-4
j_gene: TRBJ1-2
abundance: -
len: 15
CDR3aa: CASSLAGGALYGYTF
CDR3nt: TGTGCCAGCAGCTTGGCGGGGGGAGCTCTATATGGCTACACCTTC

d_gene: -
v_gene: TRBV7-3
j_gene: TRBJ2-1
abundance: -
len: 15
CDR3aa: CASSSDRNSYNEQFF
CDR3nt: TGTGCCAGCAGTAGCGACCGGAACTCCTACAATGAGCAGTTCTTC

d_gene: TRBD1
v_gene: TRBV7-8
j_gene: TRBJ1-1
abundance: -
len: 13
CDR3aa: CASSSTGATEAFF
CDR3nt: TGTGCCAGCAGCTCGACAGGGGCCACTGAAGCTTTCTTT

d_gene: TRBD1
v_gene: TRBV30
j_gene: TRBJ1-2
abundance: few
len: 16
CDR3aa: CAWSEPWNRGESGYTF
CDR3nt: TGTGCCTGGAGTGAGCCCTGGAACAGGGGCGAATCTGGCTACACCTTC

d_gene: -
v_gene: TRBV7-2
j_gene: TRBJ2-3
abundance: -
len: 14
CDR3aa: CASSLGLADRTQYF
CDR3nt: TGTGCCAGCAGCTTGGGGTTAGCGGATCGCACGCAGTATTTT

d_gene: -
v_gene: TRBV4-2
j_gene: TRBJ2-5
abundance: -
len: 15
CDR3aa: CASSQGSSVQETQYF
CDR3nt: TGTGCCAGCAGCCAAGGGAGCTCGGTCCAAGAGACCCAGTACTTC

d_gene: TRBD1
v_gene: TRBV4-2
j_gene: TRBJ2-7
abundance: -
len: 17
CDR3aa: CASSQGAPGQGSYEQYF
CDR3nt: TGTGCCAGCAGCCAGGGGGCTCCGGGACAGGGCTCCTACGAGCAGTACTTC

d_gene: -
v_gene: TRBV7-9
j_gene: TRBJ1-5
abundance: -
len: 12
CDR3aa: CASTGDTQPQHF
CDR3nt: TGTGCCAGCACAGGGGACACTCAGCCCCAGCATTTT

d_gene: -
v_gene: TRBV7-2
j_gene: TRBJ1-5
abundance: -
len: 12
CDR3aa: CASSWAGQPQHF
CDR3nt: TGTGCCAGCAGCTGGGCCGGACAGCCCCAGCATTTT

d_gene: -
v_gene: TRBV5-6
j_gene: TRBJ1-3
abundance: -
len: 16
CDR3aa: CASSLPPGRSGNTIYF
CDR3nt: TGTGCCAGCAGCTTACCCCCAGGCCGCTCTGGAAACACCATATATTTT

d_gene: TRBD1
v_gene: TRBV11-2
j_gene: TRBJ2-5
abundance: -
len: 13
CDR3aa: CASSRDSQETQYF
CDR3nt: TGTGCCAGCAGCCGGGACAGCCAAGAGACCCAGTACTTC